What follows are 27 T cell receptor beta chains derived from one specimen sequenced in a study of cytomegalovirus exposure and HLA in healthy donors. PCR employed 60 Vbeta and 13 Jbeta primers. Data came from immunoSEQ multiplex PCR; TCRdb stores just in-frame clones and leaves some out. The sample has some 160,000 clones, about 77% seen once. The source material was PBMCs. These receptors came from a man aged 55 to 69 in good health and CMV-seronegative.

V usage is TRBV19 and J usage is TRBJ2-7; the D gene is possibly TRBD1 (5 bases). The CDR3 length is 15 residues. Looked up from germline, CDR1 is LNHDA and CDR2 is SQIVND (reference sequence). The V and J ends lost 2 bases and 0 bases respectively, with 11 bases between them. The CDR3 loop reads CASSIKEGDSYEQYF. The CDR3 DNA follows: TGTGCCAGTAGTATAAAGGAAGGGGACTCCTACGAGCAGTACTTC.

This chain links TRBV19 with TRBJ1-1, with 9 bases matching TRBD1. The germline gives CDR1 LNHDA, CDR2 SQIVND (reference sequence). The V segment lost 5 bases and the J segment 0 bases; nucleotides outside the gene matches: 1. The CDR3 is 14 residues long. CDR3 loop: CASSGQGMNTEAFF. In DNA form, the CDR3 reads TGTGCCAGTAGTGGACAGGGGATGAACACTGAAGCTTTCTTT.

This rearrangement joins TRBV6-1 to TRBJ1-4; TRBD1 aligns across 8 bases. The CDR3 sequence is 15 residues long. CDR1 is MNHNS and CDR2 is SASEGT in the germline V gene. The V and J ends lost 2 bases and 8 bases, in that order; junction bases with no gene match: 7. CDR3 protein: CASSEPRTGREKLFF. CDR3 bases: TGTGCCAGCAGTGAACCTAGGACAGGGAGAGAAAAACTGTTTTTT.

This chain connects TRBV15 to TRBJ1-2; 8 bases match TRBD1. Germline V lookup: CDR1 LNHNV, CDR2 YYDKDF (reference sequence). This CDR3 contains 13 residues. V shed 5 bases, J shed 5 bases, and the junction held 4 bases outside the gene matches. The CDR3 DNA sequence: TGTGCCACCAGCCGGACAGGGCGGTATGGCTACACCTTC. Translation gives CATSRTGRYGYTF.

The V and J genes are TRBV19 and TRBJ2-3; D might be TRBD1 (6 bases). V shed 1 base and J shed 3 bases, with 8 bases lying between them. The CDR3 sequence is 14 residues long. CDR1 and CDR2 from the germline V gene are LNHDA and SQIVND (reference sequence). The CDR3 spells CASSIGTGTDTQYF. The CDR3 DNA is TGTGCCAGTAGTATAGGAACAGGGACAGATACGCAGTATTTT.

This clone came up once. The V call is TRBV6-1, the J call TRBJ1-2, with a weak D call TRBD1 (5 bases). Between the trimmed V and J ends, which lost 2 bases and 8 bases, there was a span of 18 bases. This CDR3 is built from 15 residues. Germline V lookup: CDR1 MNHNS, CDR2 SASEGT. CDR3 residues: CASSENGATLSGYTF. CDR3 coding DNA: TGTGCCAGCAGTGAAAATGGGGCAACTCTTAGCGGCTACACCTTC.

This clone has more than one count but fewer than ten. This chain uses TRBV19 with TRBJ2-6, with D possibly matching TRBD2 (5 bases). V was trimmed by 3 bases and J by 5 bases, leaving 11 bases between them. Germline lookup yields CDR1 LNHDA and CDR2 SQIVND (reference sequence). The CDR3 has 15 residues. The CDR3 nucleotides are TGTGCCAGTAGTATCCTGAGGGCTTGGGCCAACGTCCTGACTTTC. This codes for CASSILRAWANVLTF.

The V call is TRBV10-1, the J call TRBJ2-7; possible D gene TRBD2, 6 bases. CDR1 and CDR2 from the germline V gene are WNHNN and SYGVQD (reference sequence). The CDR3 sequence is 11 residues long. Trimming pared 9 bases from V and 5 bases from J, leaving 11 bases between. CDR3 amino acids: CARPGGNEQYF. The CDR3 DNA reads TGCGCCAGACCTGGGGGGAACGAGCAGTACTTC.

In this sample, this clone turned up once. The rearrangement uses TRBV6-4 and TRBJ1-4, with unresolved D. The germline V gene encodes CDR1 MRHNA and CDR2 SNTAGT. Between the trimmed V and J ends, which lost 3 bases and 12 bases, there was a span of 17 bases. The CDR3 totals 14 residues. Written as DNA, the CDR3 is TGTGCCAGCAGTGAAGAGGCGGGGAGCGGAGAACTGTTTTTT. This translates into CASSEEAGSGELFF.

The CDR3 bases are TGCGCCAGCACCGGACAGGCGAACTCTGGGGCCAACGTCCTGACTTTC. Amino acid sequence: CASTGQANSGANVLTF. The chain uses TRBV5-1 and TRBJ2-6, with 7 bases matching TRBD1. The CDR3 spans 16 residues. Looked up from germline, CDR1 is SGHRS and CDR2 is YFSETQ. Trimming at V came to 6 bases and at J to 0 bases, leaving 6 bases not matched to a gene.

The chain uses TRBV9 and TRBJ2-3; 7 nucleotides agree with TRBD2. The V and J ends lost 0 bases and 5 bases, in that order; junction bases with no gene match: 6. Germline CDR1 reads SGDLS; CDR2 reads YYNGEE. This CDR3 has 15 amino acids. The DNA for the CDR3 is TGTGCCAGCAGCGTAGGGACTAGGCGCGAAGATACGCAGTATTTT. Its protein product is CASSVGTRREDTQYF.

This clone was seen just once. The V gene is TRBV5-4, the J gene TRBJ1-2, with a weak D call TRBD1 (5 bases). V shed 1 base and J shed 0 bases, with 16 bases lying between them. CDR1 is SGHNT, CDR2 YYREEE, per germline (reference sequence). The CDR3 consists of 17 residues. The chain's CDR3 is CASSLSAGSNTNYGYTF. CDR3 nucleotide sequence: TGTGCCAGCAGCTTGTCCGCAGGGTCAAACACTAACTATGGCTACACCTTC.

The chain is built from TRBV2 and TRBJ2-3; 9 nucleotides agree with TRBD2. CDR1 and CDR2 (germline): SNHLY, FYNNEI. This CDR3 has 13 amino acids. With V trimmed by 8 bases and J by 6 bases, 6 bases remained unmatched. The CDR3, as DNA: TGTGCCAGCGGCGGGAGGGCCGGTGATACGCAGTATTTT. It translates to CASGGRAGDTQYF.

The chain is built from TRBV28 and TRBJ1-1; TRBD1 aligns across 9 bases. In germline, CDR1 is MDHEN, CDR2 SYDVKM. Trimming cost V 10 bases and J 3 bases; bases outside gene matches: 9. The CDR3 totals 14 residues. The CDR3 DNA follows: TGTGCCACACTATCCCGGACAGGGGACACTGAAGCTTTCTTT. The encoded protein is CATLSRTGDTEAFF. The whole variable domain, filled in from reference TRBV28 and TRBJ1-1, reads DVKVTQSSRYLVKRTGEKVFLECVQDMDHENMFWYRQDPGLGLRLIYFSYDVKMKEKGDIPEGYSVSREKKERFSLILESASTNQTSMYLCATLSRTGDTEAFFGQGTRLTVV.

In DNA form, the CDR3 reads TGTGCCAGCAGCTCCCGGGACACCTTCTCTGGGGCCAACGTCCTGACTTTC. The encoded protein is CASSSRDTFSGANVLTF. The chain combines TRBV5-6 with TRBJ2-6, with D perhaps TRBD1 (6 bases). V dropped 3 bases and J dropped 0 bases, with 13 bases sitting between them. The germline gives CDR1 SGHDT, CDR2 YYEEEE. The CDR3 is made up of 17 amino acids.

J is TRBJ1-1 and V is TRBV5-1, with 8 positions matching TRBD1. Losses at the gene ends were 0 bases for V and 8 bases for J; bases not matched to a gene: 6. This CDR3 region has 14 residues. Germline V gene data show CDR1 as SGHRS and CDR2 as YFSETQ. CDR3 residues: CASSLVSGGWEAFF. The CDR3 nucleotides are TGCGCCAGCAGCTTGGTGTCAGGGGGCTGGGAAGCTTTCTTT.

In its sample, this clone was seen a few times. The chain recombines TRBV5-1 with TRBJ2-1; TRBD2 aligns across 13 bases. V gave up 2 bases and J gave up 4 bases; unmatched junction bases: 3. The CDR3 runs 16 residues. Germline V CDR1 and CDR2: SGHRS, YFSETQ. This chain's CDR3 is CASSLTSGRGYNEQFF. The CDR3, as DNA: TGCGCCAGCAGCTTAACTAGCGGGAGGGGGTACAATGAGCAGTTCTTC.

This clone turned up a few times. The CDR3 region is CASSVLGRGSYEQYF. In DNA form, the CDR3 reads TGTGCCAGCAGTGTCCTCGGGCGGGGATCCTACGAGCAGTACTTC. The chain employs TRBV25-1 and TRBJ2-7; weak D call: TRBD2 (6 bases). Germline CDR1 reads MGHDK; CDR2 reads SYGVNS. V gave up 4 bases and J gave up 1 base, with 14 bases separating them. This CDR3 region has 15 residues.

V is TRBV7-3 and J is TRBJ2-3, with 7 bases fitting TRBD2. This CDR3 spans 16 amino acids. V was pared by 3 bases and J by 0 bases, with 6 bases of the junction left unmatched. In germline, CDR1 is SGHTA, CDR2 FQGTGA. CDR3 region: CASSLWPGGSTDTQYF. The CDR3 DNA is TGTGCCAGCAGCTTGTGGCCGGGGGGTAGCACAGATACGCAGTATTTT.

The chain employs TRBV19 and TRBJ2-7; TRBD2 might be the D (6 bases). The CDR3 covers 15 residues. Per germline, CDR1 LNHDA and CDR2 SQIVND (reference sequence). The V and J ends lost 5 bases and 2 bases respectively, with 16 bases between them. The DNA of the CDR3 is TGTGCCAGTAGTCCCCGGAGTAGCGGAACCTACGAGCAGTACTTC. Its protein product is CASSPRSSGTYEQYF.

This chain joins TRBV15 and TRBJ2-3, with D possibly being TRBD2 (7 bases). The CDR3 spans 16 residues. Germline V gives CDR1 LNHNV, CDR2 YYDKDF (reference sequence). Trimming removed 1 base from V and 2 bases from J, with 13 bases in between. The CDR3 bases are TGTGCCACCAGCAGAGGAGGGGGGGACCTCACAGATACGCAGTATTTT. Residues: CATSRGGGDLTDTQYF.

The V and J genes are TRBV5-1 and TRBJ1-1, with D possibly matching TRBD1 (6 bases). This CDR3 is 14 amino acids long. Germline V gene lookup returns CDR1 SGHRS and CDR2 YFSETQ. Trimming took off 5 bases at V and 1 base at J, with 12 bases between the two ends. The CDR3 here is CASRLDRQNTEAFF. CDR3 DNA sequence: TGCGCCAGCAGGCTGGACAGACAGAACACTGAAGCTTTCTTT.

The chain couples TRBV25-1 to TRBJ1-2; TRBD1 aligns across 9 bases. The germline V gene has CDR1 MGHDK and CDR2 SYGVNS. J was trimmed by 7 bases and V by 7 bases; bases with no gene match: 4. The CDR3 spans 12 residues. The chain's CDR3 is CASTTGGSGYTF. In DNA, the CDR3 is TGTGCCAGCACAACAGGGGGCTCTGGCTACACCTTC.

The rearrangement uses TRBV6-5 and TRBJ2-1; D is possibly TRBD1 (5 bases). The ends were cut back, 4 bases at V and 3 bases at J, with 10 bases in the middle. Germline-derived CDR1 and CDR2 are MNHEY and SVGAGI. The CDR3 loop spans 14 amino acids. The CDR3 here is CASSLRGVYNEQFF. CDR3 nucleotides: TGTGCCAGCAGTTTAAGGGGCGTCTACAATGAGCAGTTCTTC.

The V call is TRBV5-1, the J call TRBJ2-5; possibly TRBD1 for D (6 bases). The assigned J gene may be wrong: the sequence end matches TRBJ2-7 better. This CDR3 spans 16 amino acids. Germline CDR1 and CDR2: SGHRS and YFSETQ. CDR3: CASSLVAGANSYEQYF. The DNA for the CDR3 is TGCGCCAGCAGCTTGGTTGCAGGGGCGAACTCCTACGAGCAGTACTTC.

The CDR3 reads CASSLLGLSNQPQHF. CDR3 nucleotide sequence: TGTGCCAGCAGTTTATTGGGACTATCAAATCAGCCCCAGCATTTT. V and J are TRBV28 and TRBJ1-5, with D maybe TRBD1 (5 bases). The CDR3 has 15 residues. Per germline, CDR1 MDHEN and CDR2 SYDVKM. V lost 1 base, J lost 4 bases, and 11 bases lay in between.

V usage is TRBV28 and J usage is TRBJ2-3; 8 bases match TRBD2. The V gene end was trimmed by 5 bases and the J gene end by 1 base; junction bases not matched to a gene: 5. CDR1 is MDHEN, CDR2 SYDVKM, per germline. The CDR3 is 15 residues long. The CDR3, as DNA: TGTGCCAGCAGTCCTTCACTAGCGGGCACAGATACGCAGTATTTT. Residues: CASSPSLAGTDTQYF. The variable domain in full, completed from reference TRBV28 and TRBJ2-3, reads DVKVTQSSRYLVKRTGEKVFLECVQDMDHENMFWYRQDPGLGLRLIYFSYDVKMKEKGDIPEGYSVSREKKERFSLILESASTNQTSMYLCASSPSLAGTDTQYFGPGTRLTVL.